This T cell receptor beta chain stems from a study of T cells in Graves' hyperthyroidism and ophthalmopathy. The CDR3 has 15 residues. The V gene lost 0 bases and the J gene lost 5 bases, with 11 bases spanning the gap. Germline V gene lookup returns CDR1 MGHRA and CDR2 YSYEKL. Lactation, pregnancy, other autoimmune disease or uncontrolled infection led to exclusion of patients. Using RNA transcripts as the source, TCR beta CDR3 regions were amplified. When the TCR CDR3 underwent first-round RT-PCR, the HTBI primer set was used. TCRdb reanalysed the multiplex PCR reads using MiXCR and keeps one entry per CDR3 protein. The sample yields some 720,000 distinct CDR3 sequences, 16% seen once.

V usage is TRBV4-1 and J usage is TRBJ2-1; no clear D gene. This TCR was recovered from a man younger than 35 with Graves' hyperthyroidism. Sequencing was done on a sample of blood. CDR3 in amino acids: CASSQDGELDNEQFF. The CDR3, as DNA: TGCGCCAGCAGCCAAGACGGCGAGCTAGACAATGAGCAGTTCTTC.